The present TCR beta chain was sequenced within a study of cytomegalovirus exposure and HLA in healthy donors. PCR used 60 Vbeta primers and 13 Jbeta primers. The assay was immunoSEQ multiplex PCR, and TCRdb's table has in-frame clones only and misses some. This repertoire shows about 130,000 clones, roughly 69% found once; its top ten account for about 3%. In this sample, this clone turned up once. What it binds is not known. This donor's CMV serostatus is unrecorded. The CDR3 loop spans 13 amino acids. Losses at the gene ends were 7 bases for V and 4 bases for J; bases not matched to a gene: 5. Germline assignment: CDR1 MNHNS and CDR2 SASEGT. The study, taken as a whole, reports: A prior analysis recorded that most TCR beta V segments were productive about 87% or about 30% of the time. Another analysis was done later, and it associated 17,000 or so TCR beta sequences with HLA alleles at 0.05 false discovery rate.

The V gene is TRBV6-1, the J gene TRBJ1-2; 8 bases are a match to TRBD1. Sequences were obtained from PBMCs. The sequence was obtained from a human donor in good health. The DNA of the CDR3 is TGTGCCAGCACCCCAACAGGGGGCTATGGCTACACCTTC. Amino acid sequence: CASTPTGGYGYTF.